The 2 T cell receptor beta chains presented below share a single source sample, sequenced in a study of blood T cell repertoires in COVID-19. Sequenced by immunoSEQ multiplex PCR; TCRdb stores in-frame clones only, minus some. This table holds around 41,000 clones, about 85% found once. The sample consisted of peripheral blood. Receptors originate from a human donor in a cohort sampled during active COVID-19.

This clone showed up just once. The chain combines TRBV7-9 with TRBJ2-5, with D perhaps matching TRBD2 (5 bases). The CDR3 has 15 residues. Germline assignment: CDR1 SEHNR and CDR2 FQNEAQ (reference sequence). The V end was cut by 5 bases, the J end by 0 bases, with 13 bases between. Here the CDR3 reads CASSTQPGDQETQYF. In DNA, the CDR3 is TGTGCCAGCAGCACCCAACCCGGGGACCAAGAGACCCAGTACTTC.

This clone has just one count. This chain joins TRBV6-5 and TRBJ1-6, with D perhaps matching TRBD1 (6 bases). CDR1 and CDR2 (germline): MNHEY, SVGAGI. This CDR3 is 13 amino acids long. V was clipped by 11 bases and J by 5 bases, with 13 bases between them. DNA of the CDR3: TGTGCCGGCTCCGGGACAAATAATTCACCCCTCCACTTT. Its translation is CAGSGTNNSPLHF.